A selection of T cell receptor beta chains follows, all from one sample in a study of T-cell reconstitution after alpha-beta-depleted transplantation in children. TCRdb re-analysed the PCR reads in MiXCR, keeping a single row per CDR3 protein. The sample has 450,000 to 600,000 distinct CDR3 sequences; roughly 10% are singletons. The sample consisted of PBMCs, taken before TCRalphabeta/CD19-depleted stem cell transplant. The receptors were gathered from a child aged 2 to 15 with inherited bone marrow failure, due to receive a stem cell transplant. CDR3s include the opening cysteine and the closing phenylalanine or tryptophan. A D gene is named only where the DNA matches it firmly. Size values are once, few and many counts, or a class for expanded clones, and some rows have none.

J gene,D gene,clone size,V gene,CDR3 protein,CDR3 DNA
TRBJ2-3,.,many,TRBV25-1,CASPALRGTDTQYF,TGTGCCAGCCCCGCCCTAAGGGGCACAGATACGCAGTATTTT
TRBJ2-7,.,many,TRBV4-3,CASSQEPSRETQYF,TGCGCCAGCAGCCAAGAACCCTCGCGGGAAACGCAGTACTTC
TRBJ2-3,TRBD2,many,TRBV12-3/TRBV12-4,CASNPSGSRRDTQYF,TGTGCCAGCAACCCTAGCGGGTCGCGGCGAGATACGCAGTATTTT
TRBJ1-2,.,few,TRBV6-2/TRBV6-3,CASSRREPNILGYTF,TGTGCCAGCAGTCGCAGGGAGCCGAACATTTTAGGCTACACCTTC
TRBJ1-5,.,.,TRBV19,CASSARDLHNQPQHF,TGTGCCAGTAGTGCCCGGGACCTACATAATCAGCCCCAGCATTTT
TRBJ1-6,TRBD1,few,TRBV27,CASSLQRQGAFYSPLHF,TGTGCCAGCAGTTTACAGAGACAGGGGGCTTTTTATTCACCCCTCCACTTT
TRBJ1-5,.,.,TRBV5-5,CASSSLPRGNQPQHF,TGTGCCAGCAGCTCCCTCCCCCGGGGGAATCAGCCCCAGCATTTT
TRBJ2-5,.,many,TRBV7-2,CASSPFVPETQYF,TGTGCCAGCAGCCCTTTCGTCCCAGAGACCCAGTACTTC
TRBJ2-1,TRBD2,many,TRBV11-1,CASSLVSTSGRLYNEQFF,TGTGCCAGCAGCTTAGTCTCGACTAGCGGGAGGCTATACAATGAGCAGTTCTTC
TRBJ2-7,TRBD1,many,TRBV11-1,CASSPTGRGSYEQYF,TGTGCCAGCAGCCCAACAGGCAGGGGGTCCTACGAGCAGTACTTC
TRBJ2-1,.,.,TRBV5-4,CASSPTDGAYNEQFF,TGTGCCAGCAGCCCGACGGATGGAGCCTACAATGAGCAGTTCTTC
TRBJ2-5,TRBD1,.,TRBV20-1,CSATAWDRGRPETQYF,TGCAGTGCTACCGCCTGGGACAGGGGGCGCCCGGAGACCCAGTACTTC
TRBJ2-1,.,.,TRBV27,CASSSSAHLRYEQFF,TGTGCCAGCAGTTCGAGCGCACACCTACGCTATGAGCAGTTCTTC
TRBJ2-7,.,many,TRBV10-2,CASSELRDLAYEQYF,TGCGCCAGCAGTGAGCTGCGGGATCTGGCCTACGAGCAGTACTTC
TRBJ1-4,.,.,TRBV2,CASGQETANEKLFF,TGTGCCAGCGGACAAGAGACAGCTAATGAAAAACTGTTTTTT
TRBJ2-7,.,many,TRBV2,CASSEREGHYEQYF,TGTGCCAGCAGTGAAAGGGAAGGGCACTACGAGCAGTACTTC
TRBJ1-3,.,many,TRBV28,CASSQGLGNTIYF,TGTGCCAGCAGTCAGGGCCTTGGAAACACCATATATTTT
TRBJ1-1,.,many,TRBV6-2/TRBV6-3,CASSRTVMNTEAFF,TGTGCCAGCAGTAGGACAGTCATGAACACTGAAGCTTTCTTT
TRBJ2-2,.,.,TRBV14,CASSEGVTGELFF,TGTGCCAGCAGCGAGGGGGTGACCGGGGAGCTGTTTTTT
TRBJ2-3,.,few,TRBV10-3,CATIGDYRDNTDTQYF,TGTGCCACCATAGGGGACTACAGGGACAACACAGATACGCAGTATTTT
TRBJ2-1,.,many,TRBV9,CASSVEGRTYNEQFF,TGTGCCAGCAGCGTAGAGGGCAGAACCTACAATGAGCAGTTCTTC
TRBJ2-5,TRBD2,.,TRBV5-1,CASSPQFAGGTGETQYF,TGCGCCAGCAGCCCCCAATTTGCGGGAGGAACAGGGGAGACCCAGTACTTC
TRBJ1-3,.,many,TRBV12-3/TRBV12-4,CASSFPGHQTGNTIYF,TGTGCCAGCAGTTTCCCGGGACACCAGACTGGAAACACCATATATTTT
TRBJ1-4,.,many,TRBV29-1,CSVTSSTNEKLFF,TGCAGCGTTACAAGTTCAACTAATGAAAAACTGTTTTTT
TRBJ2-1,.,many,TRBV29-1,CSVVTRDYNEQFF,TGCAGCGTTGTAACGCGGGATTACAATGAGCAGTTCTTC
TRBJ1-5,.,many,TRBV27,CASSLRPGDQPQHF,TGTGCCAGCAGTTTACGTCCAGGAGATCAGCCCCAGCATTTT
TRBJ2-2,TRBD1,many,TRBV29-1,CSVEDRVSLTGELFF,TGCAGCGTTGAGGACAGGGTCAGCCTTACCGGGGAGCTGTTTTTT
TRBJ2-7,TRBD1,many,TRBV12-3/TRBV12-4,CASSSGTAYEQYF,TGTGCCAGCAGCTCCGGGACAGCCTACGAGCAGTACTTC
TRBJ2-3,TRBD2,many,TRBV6-1,CASSESVAGEDTQYF,TGTGCCAGCAGTGAGTCTGTAGCGGGAGAAGATACGCAGTATTTT
TRBJ1-1,.,many,TRBV18,CASSPNLRDGAFF,TGTGCCAGCTCACCAAATCTCAGGGATGGGGCTTTCTTT
TRBJ1-4,.,many,TRBV29-1,CSVEGGEKNEKLFF,TGCAGCGTTGAAGGAGGGGAGAAAAATGAAAAACTGTTTTTT
TRBJ2-1,TRBD2,many,TRBV24-1,CATSELTSGSLNEQFF,TGTGCCACCAGTGAGCTCACTAGCGGGAGTCTGAATGAGCAGTTCTTC
TRBJ2-5,.,many,TRBV29-1,CSVEDSKGQETQYF,TGCAGCGTTGAAGATAGCAAGGGCCAAGAGACCCAGTACTTC
TRBJ2-4,TRBD2,many,TRBV25-1,CASSETQREGRGNIQYF,TGTGCCAGCAGTGAAACCCAGCGGGAGGGCCGGGGAAACATTCAGTACTTC
TRBJ2-1,TRBD2,few,TRBV19,CASRPTFGTSGTKGFF,TGTGCCAGTAGACCAACCTTCGGGACTAGCGGAACGAAGGGGTTCTTC
TRBJ2-7,.,many,TRBV20-1,CSARTYSYEQYF,TGCAGTGCTAGAACCTATTCCTACGAGCAGTACTTC
TRBJ2-3,.,few,TRBV11-2,CASSLGPRGRLGTDTQYF,TGTGCCAGCAGCTTAGGACCTCGGGGGCGCCTAGGGACAGATACGCAGTATTTT
TRBJ2-6,.,few,TRBV7-9,CASSLGGLWSSGANVLTF,TGTGCCAGCAGCTTAGGAGGGCTATGGTCCTCTGGGGCCAACGTCCTGACTTTC
TRBJ2-1,TRBD2,many,TRBV9,CASSVEPAGGWGVYNEQFF,TGTGCCAGCAGCGTAGAACCCGCGGGAGGGTGGGGGGTTTACAATGAGCAGTTCTTC
TRBJ2-1,TRBD1,many,TRBV24-1,CATSDRDRGNEQFF,TGTGCCACCAGTGATCGGGACAGAGGCAATGAGCAGTTCTTC
TRBJ2-3,TRBD2,.,TRBV12-3/TRBV12-4,CASSLPGLAGGPNTQYF,TGTGCCAGCAGTCTTCCGGGACTAGCGGGAGGGCCAAATACGCAGTATTTT
TRBJ2-7,.,many,TRBV28,CASSFRSYEQYF,TGTGCCAGCAGTTTCCGGAGTTACGAGCAGTACTTC
TRBJ1-1,TRBD1,.,TRBV7-9,CASSFRQGRSTEAFF,TGTGCCAGCAGCTTCAGACAGGGGAGGAGCACTGAAGCTTTCTTT
TRBJ2-6,.,many,TRBV6-2/TRBV6-3,CASNNFPGANVLTF,TGTGCCAGCAATAATTTCCCTGGGGCCAACGTCCTGACTTTC
TRBJ2-1,.,many,TRBV10-1,CASSLRAYNEQFF,TGCGCCAGCAGCTTGAGAGCCTACAATGAGCAGTTCTTC
TRBJ2-2,.,many,TRBV7-9,CASSLATGELFF,TGTGCCAGCAGCTTAGCTACCGGGGAGCTGTTTTTT
TRBJ2-7,TRBD2,many,TRBV29-1,CSVGMRLAGPYEQYF,TGCAGCGTGGGGATGCGACTAGCGGGTCCCTACGAGCAGTACTTC
TRBJ2-3,.,.,TRBV15,CATSELLDTQYF,TGTGCCACCAGCGAGTTATTGGATACGCAGTATTTT
TRBJ2-7,TRBD2,.,TRBV29-1,CSGRLAGAHEQYF,TGCAGCGGACGACTAGCGGGAGCCCACGAGCAGTACTTC
TRBJ1-2,.,many,TRBV12-3/TRBV12-4,CASSAGDLYGYTF,TGTGCCAGCAGTGCCGGGGATCTCTATGGCTACACCTTC